Listed below are T cell receptor beta chains from one sample, sequenced in a study of vaccination and CD4 T cells after COVID-19. TCRdb re-analysed the PCR reads in MiXCR, keeping a single row per CDR3 protein. The sample holds about 9,900 distinct CDR3 sequences, less than 60% seen once. No antigen has been identified for these receptors. The sequenced material came from CD4+ T cells from blood, cultured in vitro. These receptors all come from a human donor who had recovered from COVID-19. Both conserved end residues are part of each CDR3. A D gene is named only where the DNA matches it firmly. Size is omitted from some rows. Given values are once, few, many or a class for expanded clones.

v_call: TRBV2; d_call: TRBD1; j_call: TRBJ1-2; clone_size: NA; cdr3_aa: CASSLGQGGYGYTF; cdr3_nt: TGTGCCAGCAGTTTAGGCCAGGGGGGCTATGGCTACACCTTC
v_call: TRBV18; d_call: NA; j_call: TRBJ2-5; clone_size: few; cdr3_aa: CASSPNYQETQYF; cdr3_nt: TGTGCCAGCTCACCAAATTACCAAGAGACCCAGTACTTC
v_call: TRBV5-1; d_call: NA; j_call: TRBJ1-1; clone_size: large; cdr3_aa: CASSSENTEAFF; cdr3_nt: TGCGCCAGCAGCTCAGAGAACACTGAAGCTTTCTTT
v_call: TRBV9; d_call: NA; j_call: TRBJ1-2; clone_size: NA; cdr3_aa: CASSVDPTASYGYTF; cdr3_nt: TGTGCCAGCAGCGTAGATCCGACGGCATCCTATGGCTACACCTTC
v_call: TRBV5-6; d_call: NA; j_call: TRBJ1-2; clone_size: NA; cdr3_aa: CASSRTRGYTF; cdr3_nt: TGTGCCAGCAGCCGGACACGTGGCTACACCTTC
v_call: TRBV5-4; d_call: TRBD2; j_call: TRBJ2-3; clone_size: NA; cdr3_aa: CASSLGPGGMDTQYF; cdr3_nt: TGTGCCAGCAGCTTGGGTCCGGGGGGGATGGATACGCAGTATTTT
v_call: TRBV11-3; d_call: TRBD1; j_call: TRBJ1-5; clone_size: few; cdr3_aa: CASSPGTGGVQPQHF; cdr3_nt: TGTGCCAGCAGCCCCGGGACAGGGGGCGTTCAGCCCCAGCATTTT
v_call: TRBV12-5; d_call: NA; j_call: TRBJ2-3; clone_size: NA; cdr3_aa: CASGLITGTSYTDTQYF; cdr3_nt: TGTGCTAGTGGTTTGATCACCGGGACAAGCTACACAGATACGCAGTATTTT
v_call: TRBV5-1; d_call: TRBD2; j_call: TRBJ2-5; clone_size: NA; cdr3_aa: CASSLGLAGGQETQYF; cdr3_nt: TGCGCCAGCAGCTTGGGACTAGCGGGGGGGCAAGAGACCCAGTACTTC
v_call: TRBV7-2; d_call: NA; j_call: TRBJ2-7; clone_size: NA; cdr3_aa: CASSLSPFNEQYF; cdr3_nt: TGTGCCAGCAGCCTGTCTCCGTTTAACGAGCAGTACTTC
v_call: TRBV7-2; d_call: TRBD1; j_call: TRBJ2-5; clone_size: few; cdr3_aa: CASSPRDRGIETQYF; cdr3_nt: TGTGCCAGCAGCCCCCGGGACAGGGGAATAGAGACCCAGTACTTC
v_call: TRBV7-8; d_call: NA; j_call: TRBJ1-5; clone_size: NA; cdr3_aa: CASSQDQGLRQPQHF; cdr3_nt: TGCGCCAGCAGTCAAGACCAAGGCCTCAGGCAGCCCCAGCATTTT
v_call: TRBV11-3; d_call: NA; j_call: TRBJ1-6; clone_size: NA; cdr3_aa: CASRVGGPDNSPLHF; cdr3_nt: TGTGCCAGCAGAGTTGGGGGCCCCGATAATTCACCCCTCCACTTT
v_call: TRBV3-1; d_call: TRBD2; j_call: TRBJ2-5; clone_size: NA; cdr3_aa: CASSQGLFAGGGLETQYF; cdr3_nt: TGTGCCAGCAGCCAAGGGCTCTTTGCGGGGGGTGGGTTGGAGACCCAGTACTTC
v_call: TRBV28; d_call: NA; j_call: TRBJ1-5; clone_size: few; cdr3_aa: CAPRGKQPQHF; cdr3_nt: TGTGCCCCCAGGGGAAAGCAGCCCCAGCATTTT
v_call: TRBV28; d_call: NA; j_call: TRBJ1-1; clone_size: NA; cdr3_aa: CASSLTGTPRKGRYTEAFF; cdr3_nt: TGTGCCAGCAGTTTAACTGGGACACCCAGGAAGGGTAGGTACACTGAAGCTTTCTTT
v_call: TRBV25-1; d_call: NA; j_call: TRBJ1-2; clone_size: NA; cdr3_aa: CASSPRIMTGVYGYTF; cdr3_nt: TGTGCCAGCAGTCCGCGAATAATGACAGGCGTCTATGGCTACACCTTC
v_call: TRBV6-5; d_call: TRBD1; j_call: TRBJ1-4; clone_size: NA; cdr3_aa: CASSYRGLGEKLFF; cdr3_nt: TGTGCCAGCAGTTACAGGGGGCTCGGTGAAAAACTGTTTTTT
v_call: TRBV6-5; d_call: NA; j_call: TRBJ1-1; clone_size: NA; cdr3_aa: CASSYSGQGRAFF; cdr3_nt: TGTGCCAGCAGTTACTCGGGGCAGGGAAGAGCTTTCTTT
v_call: TRBV7-9; d_call: NA; j_call: TRBJ2-3; clone_size: NA; cdr3_aa: CASSHASPTDTQYF; cdr3_nt: TGTGCCAGCAGTCACGCTAGCCCCACAGATACGCAGTATTTT
v_call: TRBV18; d_call: NA; j_call: TRBJ1-2; clone_size: NA; cdr3_aa: CASSRDDGNYGYTF; cdr3_nt: TGTGCCAGCTCACGTGACGATGGGAACTATGGCTACACCTTC
v_call: TRBV5-1; d_call: NA; j_call: TRBJ2-5; clone_size: NA; cdr3_aa: CASSLPNGDVRETQYF; cdr3_nt: TGCGCCAGCAGCTTGCCTAACGGGGACGTACGGGAGACCCAGTACTTC
v_call: TRBV30; d_call: NA; j_call: TRBJ1-2; clone_size: few; cdr3_aa: CAWTSSGKYYGYTF; cdr3_nt: TGTGCCTGGACTTCTTCAGGCAAATACTATGGCTACACCTTC
v_call: TRBV2; d_call: NA; j_call: TRBJ2-7; clone_size: NA; cdr3_aa: CASTLGTSLSPLGNEQYF; cdr3_nt: TGTGCCAGCACTCTTGGGACAAGTCTTTCGCCCTTAGGGAACGAGCAGTACTTC
v_call: TRBV5-1; d_call: TRBD1; j_call: TRBJ1-5; clone_size: NA; cdr3_aa: CASSVTGQGPQHF; cdr3_nt: TGCGCCAGCAGCGTGACAGGGCAAGGGCCCCAGCATTTT
v_call: TRBV19; d_call: TRBD1; j_call: TRBJ1-4; clone_size: few; cdr3_aa: CASRQGVNEKLFF; cdr3_nt: TGTGCCTCCAGACAGGGGGTTAATGAAAAACTGTTTTTT
v_call: TRBV27; d_call: TRBD1; j_call: TRBJ2-1; clone_size: NA; cdr3_aa: CASSLDRPYNEQFF; cdr3_nt: TGTGCCAGCAGTTTGGACAGGCCATACAATGAGCAGTTCTTC
v_call: TRBV25-1; d_call: NA; j_call: TRBJ2-2; clone_size: few; cdr3_aa: CASSDPQPGDTGELFF; cdr3_nt: TGTGCCAGCAGTGACCCCCAACCTGGGGACACCGGGGAGCTGTTTTTT
v_call: TRBV5-1; d_call: TRBD1; j_call: TRBJ1-2; clone_size: NA; cdr3_aa: CASSPGQAGYTF; cdr3_nt: TGCGCCAGCAGCCCGGGACAGGCCGGCTACACCTTC
v_call: TRBV15; d_call: TRBD1; j_call: TRBJ1-5; clone_size: NA; cdr3_aa: CATSELYRGQRNQPQHF; cdr3_nt: TGTGCCACCAGCGAACTCTACAGGGGGCAACGAAATCAGCCCCAGCATTTT
v_call: TRBV6-1; d_call: NA; j_call: TRBJ1-5; clone_size: few; cdr3_aa: CASKTGAGGNQPQHF; cdr3_nt: TGTGCCAGCAAAACGGGGGCAGGGGGCAATCAGCCCCAGCATTTT
v_call: TRBV6-5; d_call: NA; j_call: TRBJ1-1; clone_size: NA; cdr3_aa: CASSYSPLNTEAFF; cdr3_nt: TGTGCCAGCAGTTACTCGCCCCTGAACACTGAAGCTTTCTTT
v_call: TRBV20-1; d_call: TRBD2; j_call: TRBJ2-5; clone_size: NA; cdr3_aa: CSVVVAGGKETQYF; cdr3_nt: TGCAGTGTAGTGGTAGCGGGGGGGAAAGAGACCCAGTACTTC
v_call: TRBV10-1; d_call: NA; j_call: TRBJ1-2; clone_size: medium-sized; cdr3_aa: CASSDAYYGYTF; cdr3_nt: TGCGCCAGCAGTGATGCATACTATGGCTACACCTTC
v_call: TRBV12-3/TRBV12-4; d_call: NA; j_call: TRBJ2-3; clone_size: once; cdr3_aa: CASSFGQGVTDTQYF; cdr3_nt: TGTGCCAGCAGTTTCGGGCAGGGAGTCACAGATACGCAGTATTTT
v_call: TRBV25-1; d_call: TRBD2; j_call: TRBJ2-1; clone_size: few; cdr3_aa: CASSDTLAGGSYNEQFF; cdr3_nt: TGTGCCAGCAGCGATACTCTAGCGGGGGGCTCCTACAATGAGCAGTTCTTC
v_call: TRBV6-2/TRBV6-3; d_call: TRBD1; j_call: TRBJ1-5; clone_size: NA; cdr3_aa: CASSWGQGGSQPQHF; cdr3_nt: TGTGCCAGCAGTTGGGGACAGGGAGGGAGTCAGCCCCAGCATTTT
v_call: TRBV20-1; d_call: NA; j_call: TRBJ2-3; clone_size: few; cdr3_aa: CSAPKGGNGDTQYF; cdr3_nt: TGCAGTGCCCCAAAGGGGGGAAACGGGGATACGCAGTATTTT
v_call: TRBV7-9; d_call: NA; j_call: TRBJ1-3; clone_size: NA; cdr3_aa: CASSVWGILSGNTIYF; cdr3_nt: TGTGCCAGCAGCGTATGGGGAATCCTCTCTGGAAACACCATATATTTT
v_call: TRBV30; d_call: TRBD1; j_call: TRBJ1-2; clone_size: NA; cdr3_aa: CAWSGKGTGASNYGYTF; cdr3_nt: TGTGCCTGGAGTGGGAAAGGGACAGGTGCTTCTAACTATGGCTACACCTTC
v_call: TRBV20-1; d_call: TRBD2; j_call: TRBJ2-4; clone_size: few; cdr3_aa: CSARPGTSGGLAKNIQYF; cdr3_nt: TGCAGTGCTAGACCCGGGACTAGCGGGGGACTAGCCAAAAACATTCAGTACTTC
v_call: TRBV20-1; d_call: NA; j_call: TRBJ2-5; clone_size: NA; cdr3_aa: CSAWAVTSQETQYF; cdr3_nt: TGCAGTGCGTGGGCAGTGACTAGCCAAGAGACCCAGTACTTC
v_call: TRBV30; d_call: TRBD1; j_call: TRBJ1-2; clone_size: NA; cdr3_aa: CAWGTEPFGYTF; cdr3_nt: TGTGCCTGGGGGACAGAACCTTTTGGCTACACCTTC
v_call: TRBV4-3; d_call: NA; j_call: TRBJ1-6; clone_size: once; cdr3_aa: CASSQDFGDGRNSPLHF; cdr3_nt: TGCGCCAGCAGCCAAGATTTTGGGGACGGACGAAATTCACCCCTCCACTTT
v_call: TRBV5-4; d_call: TRBD2; j_call: TRBJ2-5; clone_size: NA; cdr3_aa: CASSLAGTSRRETQYF; cdr3_nt: TGTGCCAGCAGCTTGGCCGGGACTAGCAGGCGAGAGACCCAGTACTTC
v_call: TRBV19; d_call: NA; j_call: TRBJ1-1; clone_size: few; cdr3_aa: CASSILIGNTEAFF; cdr3_nt: TGTGCCAGTAGTATACTGATAGGGAACACTGAAGCTTTCTTT
v_call: TRBV7-2; d_call: NA; j_call: TRBJ1-1; clone_size: NA; cdr3_aa: CASSSRAQGWTFF; cdr3_nt: TGTGCCAGCAGCTCCCGTGCCCAGGGTTGGACTTTCTTT
v_call: TRBV4-2; d_call: NA; j_call: TRBJ2-3; clone_size: NA; cdr3_aa: CASSQEGEADDTQYF; cdr3_nt: TGTGCCAGCAGCCAAGAAGGGGAGGCAGATGATACGCAGTATTTT
v_call: TRBV20-1; d_call: NA; j_call: TRBJ1-5; clone_size: few; cdr3_aa: CSAYPRQGKWRNQPQHF; cdr3_nt: TGCAGTGCGTATCCCCGCCAGGGGAAGTGGCGGAATCAGCCCCAGCATTTT
v_call: TRBV6-1; d_call: TRBD1; j_call: TRBJ1-6; clone_size: few; cdr3_aa: CASSEIGQGRSPLHF; cdr3_nt: TGTGCCAGCAGTGAAATTGGACAGGGCCGGTCACCCCTCCACTTT
v_call: TRBV7-2; d_call: TRBD2; j_call: TRBJ2-1; clone_size: NA; cdr3_aa: CASSLERTSGSYNEQFF; cdr3_nt: TGTGCCAGCAGCTTAGAAAGGACTAGCGGATCCTACAATGAGCAGTTCTTC
v_call: TRBV5-1; d_call: NA; j_call: TRBJ1-4; clone_size: NA; cdr3_aa: CASSAEGRNEKLFF; cdr3_nt: TGCGCCAGCAGCGCGGAAGGGCGGAATGAAAAACTGTTTTTT
v_call: TRBV19; d_call: NA; j_call: TRBJ2-5; clone_size: NA; cdr3_aa: CASSMGGAVQETQYF; cdr3_nt: TGTGCCAGTAGTATGGGGGGGGCAGTCCAAGAGACCCAGTACTTC
v_call: TRBV21-1; d_call: NA; j_call: TRBJ1-2; clone_size: few; cdr3_aa: CASSKERQGRGGYTF; cdr3_nt: TGTGCCAGCAGCAAAGAGAGACAGGGTCGGGGGGGCTACACCTTC
v_call: TRBV5-1; d_call: NA; j_call: TRBJ1-2; clone_size: few; cdr3_aa: CASSLDLRGRNTNYGYTF; cdr3_nt: TGCGCCAGCAGCTTGGACTTACGAGGACGGAATACTAACTATGGCTACACCTTC
v_call: TRBV2; d_call: TRBD1; j_call: TRBJ1-2; clone_size: few; cdr3_aa: CASSTFLAGGQDGYTF; cdr3_nt: TGTGCCAGCAGTACCTTTTTGGCAGGGGGTCAGGATGGCTACACCTTC
v_call: TRBV5-1; d_call: NA; j_call: TRBJ2-1; clone_size: NA; cdr3_aa: CASSLSGPRDEQFF; cdr3_nt: TGCGCCAGCAGCCTCAGCGGGCCCCGCGATGAGCAGTTCTTC
v_call: TRBV6-1; d_call: TRBD1; j_call: TRBJ1-1; clone_size: once; cdr3_aa: CASRPRGEGTEAFF; cdr3_nt: TGTGCCAGCAGGCCCAGGGGGGAAGGTACTGAAGCTTTCTTT
v_call: TRBV4-1; d_call: NA; j_call: TRBJ1-2; clone_size: few; cdr3_aa: CASSQDAWTEEGYTF; cdr3_nt: TGCGCCAGCAGCCAAGATGCCTGGACAGAAGAGGGCTACACCTTC